The present TCR beta chain was sequenced within a study of cytomegalovirus exposure and HLA in healthy donors. The wider study: The same platform as the approximately 670 first-cohort repertoires was used for the 120 validation repertoires, a later analysis reported.

Assay: immunoSEQ multiplex PCR; the TCRdb copy retains only in-frame clones and omits some. In the table there are 80,000 to 95,000 clones, around 96% of which are singletons. This CDR3 is built from 16 residues. Trimming removed 3 bases from V and 0 bases from J, with 11 bases in between. Germline V CDR1 and CDR2: KGHSH, LQKENI. From the 120-subject validation cohort, which was separate from the roughly 700-subject first cohort, the donors were drawn. The sequence was obtained from a young woman in good health and CMV-seronegative. The specimen sequenced was PBMCs. The chain combines TRBV18 with TRBJ1-4, with unresolved D. The CDR3 nucleotides read TGTGCCAGCTCACCTACCTACACAGCAACTAATGAAAAACTGTTTTTT. Residues: CASSPTYTATNEKLFF.